This TCR beta chain was obtained from a study of T-cell reconstitution after alpha-beta-depleted transplantation in children. The sample holds many counts of this clonotype. V was clipped by 1 base and J by 7 bases, with 9 bases between them. The germline CDR1 and CDR2 sequences are SGDLS and YYNGEE. This CDR3 has 13 residues. A TCRbeta library incorporating unique molecular identifiers was prepared. One entry per CDR3 protein results from TCRdb running MiXCR on the PCR reads. The sample records more than 200,000 distinct CDR3 sequences, more than 7.5% being singletons. The receptor was derived from a human donor who donated a stem cell graft to a child with SCID. Sequenced here: PBMCs from the stem cell graft donor, sampled from the stem cell graft. The J gene is TRBJ2-1, the V gene TRBV9; D is perhaps TRBD1 or TRBD2 (5 bases each). In DNA form, the CDR3 reads TGTGCCAGCAGCGTAAGGGACCTAAATGAGCAGTTCTTC. Translating gives CASSVRDLNEQFF.